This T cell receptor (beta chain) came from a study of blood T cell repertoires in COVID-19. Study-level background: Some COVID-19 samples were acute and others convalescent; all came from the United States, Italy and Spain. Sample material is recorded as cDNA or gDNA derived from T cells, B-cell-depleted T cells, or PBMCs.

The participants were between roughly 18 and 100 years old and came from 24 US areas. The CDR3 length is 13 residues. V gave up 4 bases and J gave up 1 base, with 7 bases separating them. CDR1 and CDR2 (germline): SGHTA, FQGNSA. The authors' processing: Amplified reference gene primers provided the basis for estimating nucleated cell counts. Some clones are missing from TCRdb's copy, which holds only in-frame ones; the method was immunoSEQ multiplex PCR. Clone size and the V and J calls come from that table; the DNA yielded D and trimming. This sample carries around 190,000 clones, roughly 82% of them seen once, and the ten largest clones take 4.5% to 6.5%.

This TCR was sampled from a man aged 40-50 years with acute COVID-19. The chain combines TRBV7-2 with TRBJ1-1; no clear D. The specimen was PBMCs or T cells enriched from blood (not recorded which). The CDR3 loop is CASSSGQNTEAFF. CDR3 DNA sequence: TGTGCCAGCAGCTCAGGCCAGAACACTGAAGCTTTCTTT. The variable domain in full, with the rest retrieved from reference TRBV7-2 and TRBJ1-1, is GAGVSQSPSNKVTEKGKDVELRCDPISGHTALYWYRQSLGQGLEFLIYFQGNSAPDKSGLPSDRFSAERTGGSVSTLTIQRTQQEDSAVYLCASSSGQNTEAFFGQGTRLTVV.